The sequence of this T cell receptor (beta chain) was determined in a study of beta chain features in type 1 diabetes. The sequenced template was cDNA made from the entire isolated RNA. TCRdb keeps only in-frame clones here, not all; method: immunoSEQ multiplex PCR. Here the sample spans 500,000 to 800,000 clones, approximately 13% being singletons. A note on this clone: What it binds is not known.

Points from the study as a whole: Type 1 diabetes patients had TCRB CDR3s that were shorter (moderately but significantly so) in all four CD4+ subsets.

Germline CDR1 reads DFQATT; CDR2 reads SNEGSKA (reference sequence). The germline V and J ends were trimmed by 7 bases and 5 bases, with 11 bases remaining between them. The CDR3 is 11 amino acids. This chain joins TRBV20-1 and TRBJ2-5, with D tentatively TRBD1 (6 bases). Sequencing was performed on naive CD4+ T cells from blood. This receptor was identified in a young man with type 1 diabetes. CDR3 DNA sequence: TGCAGTGTAAAGGGGGAGGAGACCCAGTACTTC. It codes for CSVKGEETQYF.